This T cell receptor beta chain originates from a study of cytomegalovirus exposure and HLA in healthy donors. CDR3 length: 17 residues. V was clipped by 3 bases and J by 2 bases; unmatched bases: 9. Germline CDR1 reads SGHRS; CDR2 reads YFSETQ. The primer mix had 60 Vbeta and 13 Jbeta primers. Profiling relied on immunoSEQ multiplex PCR, and the TCRdb table lists in-frame clones only, not all of them. Here the sample spans about 160,000 clones, around 84% being singletons. The chain combines TRBV5-1 with TRBJ2-5, with 11 bases identical to TRBD2. Specimen: PBMCs. The clonotype comes from a woman in her thirties or forties in good health and CMV-seronegative. DNA for the CDR3: TGCGCCAGCAGCTCGACTTGGACTAGCGGGCGGCAAGAGACCCAGTACTTC. It translates to CASSSTWTSGRQETQYF.